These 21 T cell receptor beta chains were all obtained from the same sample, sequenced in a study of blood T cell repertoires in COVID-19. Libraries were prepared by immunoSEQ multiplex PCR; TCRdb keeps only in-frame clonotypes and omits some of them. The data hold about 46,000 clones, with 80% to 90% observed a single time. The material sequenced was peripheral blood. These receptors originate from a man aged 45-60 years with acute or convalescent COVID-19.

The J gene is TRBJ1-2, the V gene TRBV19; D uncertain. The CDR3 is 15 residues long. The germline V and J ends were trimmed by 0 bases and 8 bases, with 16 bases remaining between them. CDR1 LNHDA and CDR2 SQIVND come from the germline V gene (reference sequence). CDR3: CASSIETSALRGYTF. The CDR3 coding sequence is TGTGCCAGTAGTATAGAAACCTCCGCCTTGCGGGGCTACACCTTC.

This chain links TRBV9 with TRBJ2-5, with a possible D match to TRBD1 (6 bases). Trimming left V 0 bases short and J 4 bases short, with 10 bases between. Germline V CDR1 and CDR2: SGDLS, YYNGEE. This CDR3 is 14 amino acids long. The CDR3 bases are TGTGCCAGCAGCGTAGCTGTAGGGGGAGAGACCCAGTACTTC. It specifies CASSVAVGGETQYF.

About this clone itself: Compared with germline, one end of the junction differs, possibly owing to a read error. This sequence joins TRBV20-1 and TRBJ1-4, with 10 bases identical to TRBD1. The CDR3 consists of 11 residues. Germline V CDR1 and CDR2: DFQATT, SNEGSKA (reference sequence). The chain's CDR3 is CSAEDRDRGLF. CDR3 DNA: TGCAGTGCCGAGGACCGGGACAGGGGACTTTTT.

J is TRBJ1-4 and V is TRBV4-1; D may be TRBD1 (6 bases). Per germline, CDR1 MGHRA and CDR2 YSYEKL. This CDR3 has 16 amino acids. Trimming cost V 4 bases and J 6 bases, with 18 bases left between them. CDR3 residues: CASSRPGRDTHEKLFF. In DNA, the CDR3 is TGCGCCAGCAGCCGACCGGGAAGGGACACCCATGAAAAACTGTTTTTT.

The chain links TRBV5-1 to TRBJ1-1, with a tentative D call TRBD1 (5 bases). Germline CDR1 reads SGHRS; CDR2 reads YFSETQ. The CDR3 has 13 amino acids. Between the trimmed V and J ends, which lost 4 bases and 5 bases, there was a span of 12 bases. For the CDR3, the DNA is TGCGCCAGCAGCCGAGGCGGGGGAACTGAAGCTTTCTTT. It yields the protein CASSRGGGTEAFF.

CDR3 DNA sequence: TGTGCCTGGAGGACTAGCGGTCAAGAGACCCAGTACTTC. Translation: CAWRTSGQETQYF. The chain carries TRBV30 and TRBJ2-5, with 9 nucleotides matching TRBD2. CDR1 is GTSNPN and CDR2 is SVGIG in the germline V gene (reference sequence). V was clipped by 3 bases and J by 2 bases; unmatched bases: 1. The CDR3 covers 13 residues.

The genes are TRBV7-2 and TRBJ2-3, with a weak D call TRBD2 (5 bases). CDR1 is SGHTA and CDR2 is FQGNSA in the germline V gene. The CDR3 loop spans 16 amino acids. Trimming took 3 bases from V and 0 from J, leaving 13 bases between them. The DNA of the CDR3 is TGTGCCAGCAGCTTTGCAGCGGTCCTTAGCACAGATACGCAGTATTTT. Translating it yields CASSFAAVLSTDTQYF.

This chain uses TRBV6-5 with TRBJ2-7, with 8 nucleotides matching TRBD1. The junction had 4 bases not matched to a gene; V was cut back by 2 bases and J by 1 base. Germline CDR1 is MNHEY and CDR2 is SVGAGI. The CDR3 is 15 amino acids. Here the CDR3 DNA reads TGTGCCAGCAGTTACAGACGGACAGGGTCCTACGAGCAGTACTTC. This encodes CASSYRRTGSYEQYF.

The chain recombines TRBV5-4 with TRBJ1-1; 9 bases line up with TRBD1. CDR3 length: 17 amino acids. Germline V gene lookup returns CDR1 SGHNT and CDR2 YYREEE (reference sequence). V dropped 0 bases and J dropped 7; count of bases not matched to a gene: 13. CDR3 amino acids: CASSLVRGQGGFGEAFF. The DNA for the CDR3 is TGTGCCAGCAGCTTGGTAAGGGGACAGGGTGGATTTGGTGAAGCTTTCTTT.

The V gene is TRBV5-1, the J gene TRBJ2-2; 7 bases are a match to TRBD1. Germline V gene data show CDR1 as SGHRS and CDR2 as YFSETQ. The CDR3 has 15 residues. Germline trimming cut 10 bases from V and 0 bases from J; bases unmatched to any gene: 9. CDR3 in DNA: TGCGCCGGAAAACAGGGGACCTCGAACACCGGGGAGCTGTTTTTT. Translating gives CAGKQGTSNTGELFF.

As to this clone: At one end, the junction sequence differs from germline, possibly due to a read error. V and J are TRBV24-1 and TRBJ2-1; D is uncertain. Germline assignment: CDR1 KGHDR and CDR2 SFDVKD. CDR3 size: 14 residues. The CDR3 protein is CATSDPTGASRPLF. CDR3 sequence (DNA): TGTGCCACCAGTGACCCCACTGGAGCTTCGCGTCCTCTCTTC.

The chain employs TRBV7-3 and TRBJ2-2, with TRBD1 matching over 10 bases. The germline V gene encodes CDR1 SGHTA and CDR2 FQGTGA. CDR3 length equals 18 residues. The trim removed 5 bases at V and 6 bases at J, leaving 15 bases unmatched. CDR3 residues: CASSRGTPGQGSAGELFF. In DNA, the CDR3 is TGTGCCAGCAGCCGGGGAACTCCGGGACAGGGGAGCGCCGGGGAGCTGTTTTTT.

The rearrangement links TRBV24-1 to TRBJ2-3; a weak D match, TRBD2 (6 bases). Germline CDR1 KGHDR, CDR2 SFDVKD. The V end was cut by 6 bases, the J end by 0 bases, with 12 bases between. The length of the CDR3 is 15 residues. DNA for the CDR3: TGTGCCACCAGTCGGACGGGACTGAGCACAGATACGCAGTATTTT. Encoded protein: CATSRTGLSTDTQYF.

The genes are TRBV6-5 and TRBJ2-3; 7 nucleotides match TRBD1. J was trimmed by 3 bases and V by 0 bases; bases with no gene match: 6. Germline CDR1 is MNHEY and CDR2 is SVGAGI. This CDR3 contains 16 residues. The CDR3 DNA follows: TGTGCCAGCAGTTACTCCGGGGACAGTACTACAGATACGCAGTATTTT. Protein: CASSYSGDSTTDTQYF.

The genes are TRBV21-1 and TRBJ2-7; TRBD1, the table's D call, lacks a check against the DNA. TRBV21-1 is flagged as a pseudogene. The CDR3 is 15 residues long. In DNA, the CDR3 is TGTGCCAGCAGCCCAGGGACAGGGGGCCGGGACGAGCAGTACTTC. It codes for CASSPGTGGRDEQYF.

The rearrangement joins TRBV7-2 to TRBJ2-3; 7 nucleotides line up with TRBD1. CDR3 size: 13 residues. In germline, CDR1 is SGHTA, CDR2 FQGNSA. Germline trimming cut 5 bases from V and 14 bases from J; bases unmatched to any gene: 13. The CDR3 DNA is TGTGCCAGCAGCGCAAGCAGGGGGAATACTCCGTATTTT. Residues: CASSASRGNTPYF.

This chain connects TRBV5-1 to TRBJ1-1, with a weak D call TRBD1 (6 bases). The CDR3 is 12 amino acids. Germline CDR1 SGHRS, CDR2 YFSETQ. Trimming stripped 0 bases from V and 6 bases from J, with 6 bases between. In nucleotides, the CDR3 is TGCGCCAGCAGCTTGGGGGGGCCTGAAGCTTTCTTT. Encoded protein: CASSLGGPEAFF.

The CDR3 sequence is CASGQGPYGYTF. The CDR3, as DNA: TGTGCCAGCGGACAGGGACCCTATGGCTACACCTTC. The rearrangement joins TRBV12-3 or TRBV12-4 to TRBJ1-2; 8 bases are a match to TRBD1. This CDR3 is 12 amino acids long. Trimming removed 8 bases from V and 4 bases from J; junction bases left unmatched: 3.

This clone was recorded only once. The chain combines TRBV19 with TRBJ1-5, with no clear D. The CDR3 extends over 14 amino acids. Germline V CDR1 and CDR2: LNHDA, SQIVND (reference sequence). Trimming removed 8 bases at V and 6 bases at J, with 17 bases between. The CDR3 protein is CASSEQNAGQPQHF. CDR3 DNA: TGTGCCAGTTCCGAACAGAATGCCGGTCAGCCCCAGCATTTT.

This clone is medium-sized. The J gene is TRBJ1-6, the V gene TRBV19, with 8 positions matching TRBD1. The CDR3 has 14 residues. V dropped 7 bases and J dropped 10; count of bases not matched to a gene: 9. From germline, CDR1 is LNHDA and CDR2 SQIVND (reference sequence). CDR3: CASTSGTGRSPLHF. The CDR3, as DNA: TGTGCCAGTACGTCCGGGACAGGTCGGTCACCCCTCCACTTT.

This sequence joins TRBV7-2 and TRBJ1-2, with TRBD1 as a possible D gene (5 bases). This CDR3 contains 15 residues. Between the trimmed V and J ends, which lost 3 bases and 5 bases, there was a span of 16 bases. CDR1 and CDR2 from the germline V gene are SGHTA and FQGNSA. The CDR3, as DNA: TGTGCCAGCAGCTTTGGTCAGGGAAGGCGATATGGCTACACCTTC. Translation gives CASSFGQGRRYGYTF.